This T cell receptor (beta chain) was profiled in a study of regulatory T cells in long-lasting Graves disease (TCRdb year 2021). Study-wide context: Newly diagnosed Graves' disease patients had taken antithyroid drugs for less than 3 months. This study used TCR sequencing and RNA sequencing of peripheral blood to compare persistent Graves' disease patients against newly diagnosed Graves' disease patients. The study took place in China and was registered as a clinical trial. A total of around 35 samples underwent TCR sequencing: about 13 from persistent and roughly 20 from newly diagnosed Graves' disease patients.

This clonotype was observed at least ten times. This clone's antigen is unknown. No much larger clone exists at a distance of one base, and base qualities are not known. Interpreted using the paper, the time point label stands for: newly diagnosed GD, antithyroid drugs for less than 3 months. For both TCR sequencing and RNA sequencing, RNA was extracted from PBMCs in TRIzol. The diagnosis of Graves' disease was made according to American Thyroid Association guidelines. Recruitment of patients was carried out at an endocrinology department in Xi'an, China. Each patient gave approximately 9 milliliters of peripheral blood, collected in an EDTA anticoagulant tube. Ficoll Paque Plus density gradient separation was used to isolate PBMCs, and no further T cell sorting was performed. An Agilent 2100 Bioanalyzer and agarose gel were used to check RNA quality, and a NanoDrop 2000 was used to measure RNA concentration.

Library method: multiplex PCR. For sequencing, an Illumina HiSeq 4000 was employed. CDR3 regions were amplified by Arm-PCR with iRepertoire HTBI primers to construct TCR beta libraries. Before sequencing, the PCR products went through gel purification. Per the original workflow: Gene usage analysis of CDR3 amino acid clonotypes relied on the approximately 68 TRBV and about 15 TRBJ segments identified across samples. Filtered high-quality paired reads were merged into contigs using COPE and FqMerger. Contigs were aligned with BLAST to IMGT TRBV, TRBD and TRBJ reference genes, and CDR3 was defined per IMGT. Highly expanded clones were defined as clonotypes with a frequency above 0.1%. Repertoire diversity was measured by Shannon entropy, and V-J evenness by the Gini coefficient. A clonotype was considered public if more than one individual shared it. TCRdb applied fastp at Q25 and MiXCR to the public reads, then kept only in-frame beta chains. CDR3 protein duplicates are merged, each entry listing the most common genes and DNA. The V and J calls were not made by the authors but by TCRdb's processing. Across this sample there are 550,000 or so distinct CDR3 sequences, with more than 10% seen only once. Of the sample, approximately 9.6% is held by the ten largest clones.

Overall study outcomes, separate from this receptor: The study examined only peripheral blood because the primary lesion, thyroid tissue, could not be accessed. A larger number of public clonotypes was shared among persistent patients (about 2,700) than among newly diagnosed patients (about 990). Compared with newly diagnosed patients, patients with persistent Graves' disease had lower TCR Shannon entropy and fewer highly expanded clones, which suggests clonal expansion. Only the TCR beta chain was sequenced and analyzed. The authors noted that the small sample size was a limitation that may lower accuracy.

These data were likewise used in another study, on T cells in Graves' hyperthyroidism and ophthalmopathy. The second study reports: Graves' hyperthyroidism was defined as stable when no progression to ophthalmopathy occurred over 18 months of follow-up. Hyperthyroidism patients were newly diagnosed, had a disease duration of under 2 months, and were aged 18 to 65 years. Patients with uncontrolled infections, other autoimmune diseases, pregnancy or lactation were excluded. Diagnoses were established on the basis of clinical symptoms, serum thyroxine and TRAb, thyroid ultrasound, and orbital computed tomography. For the first round of RT-PCR on the TCR CDR3, the HTBI primer set was used together with the Qiagen OneStep RT-PCR kit. Blood samples also contained most of the expanded thyroid clonotypes (frequency above 0.001), which suggests that blood repertoires may reflect thyroid immune responses. A model built on a 13 V-J signature distinguished ophthalmopathy from stable hyperthyroidism, reaching roughly 88% sensitivity and under 84% specificity in cross-validation and 80%/75% in testing. In validation, the model predicted progression to ophthalmopathy a median of 6.5 months before onset, with 70% to 71% sensitivity and roughly 72% specificity. To identify distinguishing TCR V-J signatures, a discovery cohort of around 100 patients was used, comprising 40 to 45 with Graves' ophthalmopathy and around 60 with stable Graves' hyperthyroidism. An independent validation cohort of 18 to 20 hyperthyroidism patients and 17 patients who later progressed to ophthalmopathy tested prospective prediction of ophthalmopathy. The 100 discovery patients were randomly split 7:3 into training and test sets. In addition, the study compared T-cell repertoires in thyroid tissue and in blood from about 6 Graves' hyperthyroidism patients. After sampling, hyperthyroidism patients received methimazole starting at 30 mg daily, and ophthalmopathy patients received high-dose intravenous methylprednisolone. A second multiplex PCR round built the libraries, followed by size selection and purification. Libraries were sequenced paired-end with 100 bp reads on an Illumina HiSeq2000. SOAPnuke was used to process the raw data, with reads discarded if the reads contained adapters or uncalled bases, had a mean Phred below 15, or lacked an exact constant-primer or identifier match. COPE v1.2.5 was used to merge high-quality paired reads, and clonotypes were defined as unique nucleotide sequences. Clonotypes were aligned to IMGT TRBV, TRBD and TRBJ reference segments using MiTCR v1.1. The analysis was restricted to V-J combinations with a frequency above 0.0001, which together covered 98% to 99.2% of the repertoires. The TCS score was defined as the ratio of F50 (clonal expansion) to E x V (chaos), calculated using BLOSUM62-based TCRdist between CDR3 peptides within each V-J. Welch's t-statistics and random forest reduced several hundred V-J features to around 14, which were used in a naive Bayes classifier (R e1071). Sample size was not statistically predetermined, and blinding of investigators to group allocation was not performed. The paper reports TCR Vbeta CDR3 sequencing of approximately 130 peripheral blood samples: over 40 ophthalmopathy, 70 to 85 hyperthyroidism and 17 progressor patients.

This TCR came from a young woman with Graves disease. Donor details come from another sample of the same person, matched by shared clones. The sample consisted of peripheral blood mononuclear cells (PBMCs), taken at new diagnosis, from a patient treated with antithyroid drugs.

CDR3 region: CAWSSGGRGAFF. The DNA is as follows: TGTGCCTGGAGTAGTGGGGGCAGGGGAGCTTTCTTT. This chain joins TRBV30 to TRBJ1-1, and possibly TRBD1, on 6 matching bases. V loses 2 bases of germline sequence and J loses 10 bases, and the interval between the two ends is 14 bases. The germline V gene (reference sequence) supplies CDR1 GTSNPN and CDR2 SVGIG. Taken from cysteine to phenylalanine, the CDR3 has 12 residues. CDR3 DNA is the only sequence kept; it has 36 bases, read in frame from the first base.